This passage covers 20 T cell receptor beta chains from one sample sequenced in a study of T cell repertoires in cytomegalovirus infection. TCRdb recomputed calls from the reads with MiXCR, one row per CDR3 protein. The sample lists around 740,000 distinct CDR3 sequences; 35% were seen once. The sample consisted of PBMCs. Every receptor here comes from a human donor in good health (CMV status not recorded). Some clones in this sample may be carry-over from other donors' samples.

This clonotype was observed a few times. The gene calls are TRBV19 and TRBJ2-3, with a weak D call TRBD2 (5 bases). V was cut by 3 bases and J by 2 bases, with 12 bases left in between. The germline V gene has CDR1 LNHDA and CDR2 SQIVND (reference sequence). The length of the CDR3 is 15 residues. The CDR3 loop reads CASSMAPAVTDTQYF. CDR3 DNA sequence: TGTGCCAGTAGTATGGCGCCAGCGGTCACAGATACGCAGTATTTT.

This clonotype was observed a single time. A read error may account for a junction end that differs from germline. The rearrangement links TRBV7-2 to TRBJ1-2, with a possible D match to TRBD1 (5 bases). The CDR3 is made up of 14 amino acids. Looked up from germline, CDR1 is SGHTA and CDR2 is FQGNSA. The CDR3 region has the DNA TGTGCCAGCAGCCCCAGAGCGGGGACCTATGTCTACACCTTC. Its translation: CASSPRAGTYVYTF.

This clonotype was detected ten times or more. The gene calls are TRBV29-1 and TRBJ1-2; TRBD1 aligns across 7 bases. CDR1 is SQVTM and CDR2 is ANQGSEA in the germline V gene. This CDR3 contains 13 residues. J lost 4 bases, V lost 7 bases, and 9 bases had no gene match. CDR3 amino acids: CSADLGTVYGYTF. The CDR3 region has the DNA TGCAGCGCCGACCTCGGGACAGTCTATGGCTACACCTTC. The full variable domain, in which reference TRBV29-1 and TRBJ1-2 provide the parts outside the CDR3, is SAVISQKPSRDICQRGTSLTIQCQVDSQVTMMFWYRQQPGQSLTLIATANQGSEATYESGFVIDKFPISRPNLTFSTLTVSNMSPEDSSIYLCSADLGTVYGYTFGSGTRLTVV.

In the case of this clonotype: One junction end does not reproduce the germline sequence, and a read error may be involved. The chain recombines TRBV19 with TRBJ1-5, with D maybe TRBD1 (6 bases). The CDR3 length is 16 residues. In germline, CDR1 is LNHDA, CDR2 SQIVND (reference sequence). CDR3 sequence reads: CASRMTGRYSNKPQHF. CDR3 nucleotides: TGTGCCAGTCGGATGACAGGAAGATATAGCAATAAGCCCCAGCATTTT.

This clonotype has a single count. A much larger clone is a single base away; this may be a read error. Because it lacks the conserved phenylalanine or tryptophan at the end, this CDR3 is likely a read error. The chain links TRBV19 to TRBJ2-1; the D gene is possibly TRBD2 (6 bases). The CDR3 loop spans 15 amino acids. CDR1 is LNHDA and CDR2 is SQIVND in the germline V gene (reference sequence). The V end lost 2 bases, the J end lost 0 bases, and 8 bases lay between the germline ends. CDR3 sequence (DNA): TGTGCCAGTAGTATACCCGGGGGCTCCTACAATGAGCAGTTCCTC. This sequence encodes CASSIPGGSYNEQFL.

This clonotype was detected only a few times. The CDR3 protein is CASRQSGTGREKLFF. The CDR3 region has the DNA TGTGCCAGCAGGCAAAGCGGGACAGGGCGTGAAAAACTGTTTTTT. J is TRBJ1-4 and V is TRBV27; TRBD1 agrees at 9 bases. The germline V gene encodes CDR1 MNHEY and CDR2 SMNVEV (reference sequence). V was clipped by 6 bases and J by 7 bases; unmatched bases: 9. The CDR3 length is 15 residues.

CDR3 sequence: CASNPGTFNIQYF. In nucleotides, the CDR3 is TGTGCCAGCAACCCCGGGACCTTCAACATTCAGTACTTC. The rearrangement joins TRBV28 to TRBJ2-4, with D perhaps assigned TRBD1 or TRBD2 (5 bases each). The V and J ends lost 7 bases and 7 bases respectively, with 14 bases between them. The germline gives CDR1 MDHEN, CDR2 SYDVKM. The CDR3 length is 13 residues. Filled out from reference TRBV28 and TRBJ2-4, the complete variable domain reads DVKVTQSSRYLVKRTGEKVFLECVQDMDHENMFWYRQDPGLGLRLIYFSYDVKMKEKGDIPEGYSVSREKKERFSLILESASTNQTSMYLCASNPGTFNIQYFGAGTRLSVL.

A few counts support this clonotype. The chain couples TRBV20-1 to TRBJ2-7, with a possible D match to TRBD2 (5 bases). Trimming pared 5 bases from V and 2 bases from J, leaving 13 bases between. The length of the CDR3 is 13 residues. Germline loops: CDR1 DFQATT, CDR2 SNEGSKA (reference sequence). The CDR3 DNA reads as TGCAGTGCTCCTGGCGGGCGAACCTACGAGCAGTACTTC. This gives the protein CSAPGGRTYEQYF.

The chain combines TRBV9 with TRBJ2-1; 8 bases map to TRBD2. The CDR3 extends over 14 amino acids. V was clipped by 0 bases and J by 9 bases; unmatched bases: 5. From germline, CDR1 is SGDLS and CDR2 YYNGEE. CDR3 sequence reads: CASSVVGTSFEQFF. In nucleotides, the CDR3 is TGTGCCAGCAGCGTAGTTGGGACTAGTTTTGAGCAGTTCTTC.

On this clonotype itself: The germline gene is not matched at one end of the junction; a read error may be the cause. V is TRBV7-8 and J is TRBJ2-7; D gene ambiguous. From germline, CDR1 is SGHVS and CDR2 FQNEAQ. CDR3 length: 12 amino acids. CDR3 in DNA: TGTGCCACCGATCTCGAAGGCTACGAGCGGTACTTC. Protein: CATDLEGYERYF.

The CDR3 reads CASSQDPLALDEQYF. DNA of the CDR3: TGCGCCAGCAGCCAAGATCCACTAGCGCTCGACGAGCAGTACTTC. J is TRBJ2-7 and V is TRBV4-3; TRBD2 aligns across 7 bases. Per the germline V gene, CDR1 is LGHNA and CDR2 is YSLEER. This CDR3 is built from 15 residues. J was trimmed by 5 bases and V by 0 bases; bases with no gene match: 7.

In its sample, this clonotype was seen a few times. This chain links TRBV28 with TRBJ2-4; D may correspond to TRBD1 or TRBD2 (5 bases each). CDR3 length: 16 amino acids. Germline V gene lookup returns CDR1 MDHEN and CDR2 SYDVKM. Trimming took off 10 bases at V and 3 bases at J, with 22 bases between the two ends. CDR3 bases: TGTGCCACCGGACCCCTAGGGGAACGGGACAAAAACATTCAGTACTTC. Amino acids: CATGPLGERDKNIQYF.

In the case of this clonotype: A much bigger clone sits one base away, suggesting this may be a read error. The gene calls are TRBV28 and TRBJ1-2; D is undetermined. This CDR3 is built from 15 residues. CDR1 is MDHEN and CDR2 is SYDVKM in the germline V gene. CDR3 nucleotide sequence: TGTGCCAGCAGTTTCTTCGGGCAAGATAACTATGGCTCCACCTTC. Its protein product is CASSFFGQDNYGSTF.

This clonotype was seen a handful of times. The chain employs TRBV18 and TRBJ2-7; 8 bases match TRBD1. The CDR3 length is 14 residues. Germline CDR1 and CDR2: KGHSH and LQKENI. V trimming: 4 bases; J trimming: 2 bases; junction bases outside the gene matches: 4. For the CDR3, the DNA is TGTGCCAGCTCACGGGGACAGGCTACCTACGAGCAGTACTTC. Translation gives CASSRGQATYEQYF.

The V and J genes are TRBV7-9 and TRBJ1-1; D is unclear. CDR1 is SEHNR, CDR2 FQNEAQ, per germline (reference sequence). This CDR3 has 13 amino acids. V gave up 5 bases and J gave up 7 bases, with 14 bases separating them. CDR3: CASSPSLGVEAFF. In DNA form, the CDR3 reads TGTGCCAGCAGCCCGTCGTTGGGCGTTGAAGCTTTCTTT. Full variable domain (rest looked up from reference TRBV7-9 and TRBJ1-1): DTGVSQNPRHKITKRGQNVTFRCDPISEHNRLYWYRQTLGQGPEFLTYFQNEAQLEKSRLLSDRFSAERPKGSFSTLEIQRTEQGDSAMYLCASSPSLGVEAFFGQGTRLTVV.

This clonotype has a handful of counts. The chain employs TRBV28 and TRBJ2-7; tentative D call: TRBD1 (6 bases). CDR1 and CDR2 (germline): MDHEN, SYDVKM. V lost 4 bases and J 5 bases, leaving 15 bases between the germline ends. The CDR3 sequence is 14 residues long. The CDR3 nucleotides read TGTGCCAGCAGTTCCAGGACAGAGGTCAACGAGCAGTACTTC. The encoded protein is CASSSRTEVNEQYF.

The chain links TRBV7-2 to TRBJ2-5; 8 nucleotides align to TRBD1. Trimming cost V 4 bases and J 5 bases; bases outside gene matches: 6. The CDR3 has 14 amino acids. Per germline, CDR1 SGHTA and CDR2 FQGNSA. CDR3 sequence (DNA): TGTGCCAGCAGCTCCCAGGGGGCTCGGGAGACCCAGTACTTC. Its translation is CASSSQGARETQYF. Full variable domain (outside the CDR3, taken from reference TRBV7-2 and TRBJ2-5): GAGVSQSPSNKVTEKGKDVELRCDPISGHTALYWYRQSLGQGLEFLIYFQGNSAPDKSGLPSDRFSAERTGGSVSTLTIQRTQQEDSAVYLCASSSQGARETQYFGPGTRLLVL.

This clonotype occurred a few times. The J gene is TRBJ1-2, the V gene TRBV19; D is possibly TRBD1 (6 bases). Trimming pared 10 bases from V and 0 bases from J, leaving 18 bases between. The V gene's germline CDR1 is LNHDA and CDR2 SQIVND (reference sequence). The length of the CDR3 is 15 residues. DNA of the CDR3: TGTGCCACCGCCCCAAGGACAGCAGCTAACTATGGCTACACCTTC. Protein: CATAPRTAANYGYTF.

The chain's CDR3 is CASSLTEAYEQYF. CDR3 DNA sequence: TGTGCCAGCAGCTTAACGGAGGCCTACGAGCAGTACTTC. The rearrangement joins TRBV7-2 to TRBJ2-7; a possible D gene is TRBD2 (5 bases). This CDR3 region has 13 residues. Trimming took 2 bases from V and 2 from J, leaving 7 bases between them. Germline CDR1 SGHTA, CDR2 FQGNSA.

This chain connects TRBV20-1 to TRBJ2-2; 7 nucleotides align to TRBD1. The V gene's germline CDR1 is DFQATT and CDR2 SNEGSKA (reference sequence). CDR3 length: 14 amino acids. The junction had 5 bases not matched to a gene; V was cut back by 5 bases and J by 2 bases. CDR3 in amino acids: CSASGTDNTGELFF. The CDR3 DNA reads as TGCAGTGCTTCCGGGACAGATAACACCGGGGAGCTGTTTTTT.